This TCR beta chain came from a study of early T cells in non-severe SARS-CoV-2 infection. Study overall: Sequenced material consisted of bulk RNA (from unsorted whole blood), and chains were unpaired.

From germline, CDR1 is SGHAT and CDR2 FQNNGV. V dropped 5 bases and J dropped 6 bases, with 17 bases sitting between them. The CDR3 consists of 15 residues. Study-wide results and caveats: Lookups in VDJdb leaned toward anti-spike CD8 responses and missed private and CD4 specificities.

This clonotype was counted ten times or more. The antigen is undetermined. Each cDNA molecule carried a unique molecular identifier. Each CDR3 protein is one row after TCRdb ran MiXCR on the 5' RACE reads. The table lists about 49,000 distinct CDR3 sequences, about 6.5% of them singletons, with about 2.6% in the top ten. The receptor was derived from an adult who was a healthcare worker with PCR-confirmed SARS-CoV-2 infection or an uninfected control (not recorded which). Sample: whole blood, taken at baseline. The V call is TRBV11-2, the J call TRBJ2-1; tentatively, D is TRBD1 or TRBD2 (6 bases each). The CDR3 protein is CASSPRSGEANEQFF. CDR3 in DNA: TGTGCCAGCAGCCCCCGGTCAGGGGAGGCCAATGAGCAGTTCTTC.